This section outlines one T cell receptor (beta chain) sequence together with its context. The antigen is undetermined. This specimen comes from a study of regulatory dendritic cells for organ transplantation. Study information: Regulatory dendritic cells came from monocytes given vitamin D3 and IL-10. Whole-study findings and limits: The authors noted considerable between-person heterogeneity in alloreactive memory CD8+ cells. Regulatory dendritic cells appeared to expand memory CD8+ clones less than mature ones. Memory T cells were less diverse than naive, with memory CD8+ most oligoclonal.

Method: immunoSEQ multiplex PCR; TCRdb's copy keeps in-frame clones and lacks some. The table lists under 12,000 clones, roughly 70% of them singletons. Allogeneic regulatory or mature dendritic cells were co-cultured for roughly five days with CFSE-labeled sorted T cells at 1:10. Trimming cost V 5 bases and J 10 bases; bases outside gene matches: 5. The CDR3 has 14 amino acids. Germline assignment: CDR1 MNHEY and CDR2 SVGAGI. The receptor was derived from a human donor in good health. The chain is built from TRBV6-5 and TRBJ1-6, with TRBD1 matching over 10 bases. Sequenced input: memory CD4+ T cells from blood cultured with regulatory dendritic cells. Subset reported: CD45RO+ memory T cells. In DNA, the CDR3 is TGTGCCAGCAGTCTGGGACAGGGGCACTCACCCCTCCACTTT. It is translated as CASSLGQGHSPLHF.